These T cell receptor beta chains were read from a single sample in a study of blood T cell repertoires in COVID-19. The table came from immunoSEQ multiplex PCR; TCRdb's copy has only in-frame clones and leaves some out. Here the sample spans roughly 410,000 clones, approximately 90% being singletons. Sequencing was done on a sample of peripheral blood. The receptors here all came from a woman in her thirties or forties with COVID-19, enrolled during active disease. The CDR3 runs from the conserved cysteine through the conserved F or W. A D gene is named only where the DNA matches it firmly. Size is stated for part of the rows, as once, few or many counts, or as a class when the clone is expanded.

j_call d_call v_call clone_size cdr3_aa cdr3_nt
TRBJ1-3 NA TRBV7-2 NA CASSFEEGSGNTIYF TGTGCCAGCAGCTTCGAAGAGGGCTCTGGAAACACCATATATTTT
TRBJ1-3 TRBD1 TRBV6-2/TRBV6-3 NA CASSWTGGDTIYF TGTGCCAGCAGTTGGACAGGAGGTGACACCATATATTTT
TRBJ1-2 TRBD1 TRBV3-1/TRBV3-2 NA CASSQVLYRGGSNYGYTF TGTGCCAGCAGCCAAGTTTTGTACAGGGGGGGTTCTAACTATGGCTACACCTTC
TRBJ1-5 NA TRBV4-3 many CASGEGYSNQPQHF TGCGCCAGCGGTGAGGGATACAGCAATCAGCCCCAGCATTTT
TRBJ1-1 NA TRBV21-1 NA CASSPRQALNTEAFF TGTGCCAGCAGTCCAAGGCAGGCGTTGAACACTGAAGCTTTCTTT
TRBJ2-5 TRBD2 TRBV5-4 NA CASSTSTSGIGETQYF TGTGCCAGCAGCACCTCGACTAGCGGGATTGGAGAGACCCAGTACTTC
TRBJ1-2 TRBD1 TRBV18 NA CASSRDQGAWDYGYTF TGTGCCAGCTCACGCGACCAGGGGGCGTGGGACTATGGCTACACCTTC
TRBJ2-2 TRBD2 TRBV28 NA CASSRGGTGELFF TGTGCCAGCAGTCGGGGGGGGACCGGGGAGCTGTTTTTT
TRBJ1-2 NA TRBV21-1 NA CASSMRGDRALPNYGYTF TGTGCCAGCAGCATGCGCGGAGACAGGGCCCTCCCTAACTATGGCTACACCTTC
TRBJ2-1 NA TRBV3-1/TRBV3-2 NA CASSQEVSGRNEQFF TGTGCCAGCAGCCAAGAGGTTTCAGGGAGGAATGAGCAGTTCTTC
TRBJ2-7 NA TRBV6-5 NA CASRSMEQAGEQYF TGTGCCAGCAGGTCAATGGAACAGGCAGGTGAGCAGTACTTC
TRBJ2-3 TRBD2 TRBV5-1 NA CASSLTGGRASDTQYF TGCGCCAGCAGCTTGACCGGCGGGAGGGCCTCTGATACGCAGTATTTT
TRBJ2-3 TRBD2 TRBV9 NA CASNGGTSGDTQYF TGTGCCAGCAATGGCGGGACTAGCGGCGATACGCAGTATTTT
TRBJ1-1 NA TRBV3-1/TRBV3-2 NA CASSQGGAANTEAFF TGTGCCAGCAGCCAAGGCGGGGCCGCGAACACTGAAGCTTTCTTT
TRBJ1-2 NA TRBV5-1 NA CASSSYRFYGYTF TGCGCCAGCAGCTCCTACAGGTTTTATGGCTACACCTTC
TRBJ2-7 NA TRBV28 NA CASSPSGTNYEQYF TGTGCCAGCAGTCCCAGCGGGACAAACTACGAGCAGTACTTC
TRBJ2-7 TRBD1 TRBV27 NA CASSLSDRGMKNPYEQYF TGTGCCAGCAGTTTATCAGACAGGGGGATGAAAAACCCCTACGAGCAGTACTTC
TRBJ2-1 NA TRBV28 NA CASSGTQGTFF TGTGCCAGCAGTGGAACGCAGGGGACGTTCTTC
TRBJ1-1 NA TRBV5-1 NA CASSSETTNTEAFF TGCGCCAGCAGCTCCGAGACAACGAACACTGAAGCTTTCTTT
TRBJ2-7 NA TRBV27 NA CASSSHRGGEQYF TGTGCCAGCAGTTCTCACAGGGGAGGCGAGCAGTACTTC
TRBJ1-6 NA TRBV9 NA CASSVSRTVAGSPLHF TGTGCCAGCAGCGTGAGTAGGACAGTCGCGGGTTCACCCCTCCACTTT
TRBJ1-6 NA TRBV7-8 NA CASSLRVRGNRNSPLHF TGTGCCAGCAGCTTAAGGGTTAGGGGGAATAGGAATTCACCCCTCCACTTT
TRBJ2-1 TRBD1 TRBV7-9 NA CASSPIDRGISYNEQFF TGTGCCAGCAGCCCAATCGACAGGGGGATCTCCTACAATGAGCAGTTCTTC
TRBJ2-5 TRBD2 TRBV7-7 once CASSLRRGGETQYF TGTGCTAGCAGCTTAAGGCGGGGGGGGGAGACCCAGTACTTC
TRBJ1-1 TRBD1 TRBV15 NA CATSRDRGLSTEAFF TGTGCCACCAGCAGAGACAGGGGGCTGAGCACTGAAGCTTTCTTT
TRBJ2-3 NA TRBV5-1 NA CASSLGHGQRTDTQYF TGCGCCAGCAGCTTGGGTCATGGACAGAGGACAGATACGCAGTATTTT
TRBJ1-2 NA TRBV30 NA CACPREGSPYYGYTF TGTGCCTGCCCAAGGGAGGGATCACCCTACTATGGCTACACCTTC
TRBJ2-7 TRBD1 TRBV2 NA CASRSDRTTSYEQYF TGTGCCAGCAGATCGGACAGGACGACCTCCTACGAGCAGTACTTC
TRBJ1-1 TRBD1 TRBV4-3 NA CASSQEGRQGVGAFF TGCGCCAGCAGCCAAGAAGGTCGGCAGGGGGTAGGCGCTTTCTTT
TRBJ2-2 TRBD1 TRBV3-1/TRBV3-2 NA CASSQDRTGVFANTGELFF TGTGCCAGCAGCCAAGATCGGACAGGGGTGTTCGCGAACACCGGGGAGCTGTTTTTT
TRBJ1-1 NA TRBV29-1 few CSVSGGPGAFF TGCAGCGTGTCCGGTGGGCCCGGAGCTTTCTTT
TRBJ2-2 TRBD2 TRBV7-6 NA CASSLLAGGPGELFF TGTGCCAGCAGCTTACTAGCGGGGGGGCCCGGGGAGCTGTTTTTT
TRBJ1-1 NA TRBV29-1 NA CSVERTRDTEAFF TGCAGCGTGGAAAGGACGAGGGACACTGAAGCTTTCTTT
TRBJ2-7 TRBD1 TRBV28 NA CASSSAGTGLYEQYF TGTGCCAGCAGTTCGGCCGGGACAGGGCTATACGAGCAGTACTTC
TRBJ2-7 TRBD1 TRBV4-1 NA CASSQEAIGQGVEQYF TGCGCCAGCAGCCAAGAAGCTATTGGGCAGGGGGTCGAGCAGTACTTC
TRBJ1-2 NA TRBV9 once CASSGIGQGIDYGYTF TGTGCCAGCAGCGGAATAGGTCAGGGGATCGACTATGGCTACACCTTC
TRBJ2-7 NA TRBV5-6 few CASRGGTYEQYF TGTGCCAGCAGGGGGGGAACCTACGAGCAGTACTTC
TRBJ2-7 TRBD2 TRBV14 NA CASSQDTSGVFSYEQYF TGTGCCAGCAGCCAAGATACTAGCGGGGTATTTTCCTACGAGCAGTACTTC
TRBJ1-6 NA TRBV11-2 NA CASSPLRSPLHF TGTGCCAGCAGCCCTTTGAGATCACCCCTCCACTTT
TRBJ2-7 TRBD1 TRBV7-8 few CASSLRRGPYEQYF TGTGCCAGCAGCTTGCGCAGGGGGCCCTACGAGCAGTACTTC
TRBJ1-1 TRBD1 TRBV7-9 NA CASSSPGQPLNTEAFF TGTGCCAGCAGCTCACCGGGACAGCCGTTGAACACTGAAGCTTTCTTT
TRBJ2-2 NA TRBV7-9 NA CASSLGSRDYYTGELFF TGTGCCAGCAGCTTAGGGTCCCGGGATTATTACACCGGGGAGCTGTTTTTT
TRBJ2-3 NA TRBV9 NA CASSVGLGWTVADTQYF TGTGCCAGCAGCGTAGGTTTGGGGTGGACTGTGGCAGATACGCAGTATTTT
TRBJ1-1 NA TRBV6-2/TRBV6-3 NA CASSYGFRGNTEAFF TGTGCCAGCAGTTACGGGTTCCGGGGAAACACTGAAGCTTTCTTT
TRBJ2-7 NA TRBV15 NA CATSRRLREQMSYEQYF TGTGCCACCAGCAGGAGGCTCAGGGAACAGATGTCGTACGAGCAGTACTTC
TRBJ1-4 NA TRBV5-4 NA CASSLRRDSIGEKLFF TGTGCCAGCAGCTTGAGGAGGGATAGTATCGGTGAAAAACTGTTTTTT
TRBJ2-1 TRBD1 TRBV27 NA CASSSYRGDHNEQFF TGTGCCAGCAGTTCATACAGGGGTGACCACAATGAGCAGTTCTTC
TRBJ1-4 TRBD1 TRBV30 NA CAWMDRGLSNEKLFF TGTGCCTGGATGGACAGGGGGTTATCTAATGAAAAACTGTTTTTT
TRBJ2-3 TRBD2 TRBV5-1 few CASSLYAGGPGQYF TGCGCCAGCAGCTTGTATGCGGGAGGGCCGGGGCAGTATTTT
TRBJ1-4 NA TRBV6-4 NA CASSNGHPNEKLFF TGTGCCAGCAGTAATGGACACCCTAATGAAAAACTGTTTTTT